This T cell receptor beta chain originates from a study of OX40 agonist ivuxolimab in advanced cancers. The method was immunoSEQ multiplex PCR; TCRdb's version includes in-frame clones alone and lacks a portion of them. The data show about 53,000 clones, roughly 80% seen once. The CDR3 covers 14 residues. Unmatched junction bases numbered 13, after V lost 8 bases and J lost 9 bases. Looked up from germline, CDR1 is LNHDA and CDR2 is SQIVND (reference sequence). The source is an adult with an advanced solid tumor such as melanoma, head and neck, liver or kidney cancer. Sequenced material: CD4+ or CD8+ T cells sorted from blood, taken in a trial of the OX40 agonist ivuxolimab. This chain uses TRBV19 with TRBJ1-5; 7 nucleotides align to TRBD1. The CDR3 DNA reads as TGTGCCAGTGTCGGAGGGGGCGAGCGATCGCCCCAGCATTTT. Translating it yields CASVGGGERSPQHF.